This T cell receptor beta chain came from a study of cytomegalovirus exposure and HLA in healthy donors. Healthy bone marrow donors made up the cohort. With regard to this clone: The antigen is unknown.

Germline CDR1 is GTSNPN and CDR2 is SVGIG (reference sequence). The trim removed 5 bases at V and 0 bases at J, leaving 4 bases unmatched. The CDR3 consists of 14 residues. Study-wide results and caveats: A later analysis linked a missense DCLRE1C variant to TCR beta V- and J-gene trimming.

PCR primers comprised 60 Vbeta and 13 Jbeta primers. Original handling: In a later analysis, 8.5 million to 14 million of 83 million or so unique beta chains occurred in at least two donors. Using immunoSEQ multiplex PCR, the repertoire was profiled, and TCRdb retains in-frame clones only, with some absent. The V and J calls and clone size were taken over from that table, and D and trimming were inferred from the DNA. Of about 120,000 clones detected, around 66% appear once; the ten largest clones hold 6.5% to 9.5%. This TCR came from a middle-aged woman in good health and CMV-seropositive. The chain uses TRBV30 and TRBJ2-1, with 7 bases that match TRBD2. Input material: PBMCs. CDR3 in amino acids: CAWGRGFSYNEQFF. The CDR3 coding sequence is TGTGCCTGGGGGCGGGGGTTCTCCTACAATGAGCAGTTCTTC.